This T cell receptor (beta chain) came from a study of read filtering for tumor transcriptome and immune sequencing. Overall study context: DNase treatment preceded whole-transcriptome library preparation.

This clonotype showed up many times. This library used roughly 400 ng RNA and molecular barcoded adaptors spanning alpha/delta and beta/gamma chains. TCRdb re-derived calls from the reads in MiXCR, one entry per CDR3 protein. The profile shows about 22,000 distinct CDR3 sequences, about 13% of them singletons. Input material: a population of CD138-negative cells sorted from bone marrow. This clonotype was obtained from a donor aged 40 or older with multiple myeloma.

CDR3 nucleotides: TGTGCCAGCAGCCAAGATTCCGGTCACGGAGAGACCCAGTACTTC. This sequence encodes CASSQDSGHGETQYF. V usage is TRBV14 and J usage is TRBJ2-5, with no clear D. The V and J ends lost 0 bases and 4 bases respectively, with 12 bases between them. The CDR3 totals 15 residues. The V gene's germline CDR1 is SGHDN and CDR2 FVKESK.